The source of this TCR beta chain is a study of blood T cells in healthy people across ages. Using a J-beta primer mix together with a sample-barcoded 5' primer, a second PCR was run for roughly 7 to 11 cycles. TCRdb analysed the 5' RACE reads with MiXCR anew, one entry per CDR3 protein. The sample includes approximately 850,000 distinct CDR3 sequences, 55% to 75% of them seen just once. Only a few counts were recorded for this clonotype. Germline V CDR1 and CDR2: LNHNV, YYDKDF (reference sequence). The CDR3 has 15 amino acids. Trimming shortened V by 1 base and J by 0 bases, and 9 bases separated the two germline ends. Each individual donor underwent a draw of around 9.8 milliliters of peripheral blood.

The sequencing sample was made of blood. The clonotype originates from a man aged 25 to 40 in good health. V usage is TRBV15 and J usage is TRBJ1-2; D unclear. The CDR3 reads CATSRALSTNYGYTF. The CDR3 region has the DNA TGTGCCACCAGCAGAGCCTTGAGTACTAACTATGGCTACACCTTC.